Listed below are T cell receptor beta chains from one sample, sequenced in a study of cytomegalovirus exposure and HLA in healthy donors. Sequenced by immunoSEQ multiplex PCR; TCRdb stores in-frame clones only, minus some. This sample has some 180,000 clones; roughly 10% occur once, and the top ten carry 1% to 1.5%. The sequenced material came from PBMCs. These receptors came from a woman younger than 45 in good health and CMV-seropositive. CDR3s include the opening cysteine and the closing phenylalanine or tryptophan.

v_call: TRBV2
j_call: TRBJ2-5
cdr3_length: 15
cdr3_aa: CASSELFTSQETQYF

v_call: TRBV14
j_call: TRBJ1-4
cdr3_length: 18
cdr3_aa: CASSQVWGGPPTNEKLFF

v_call: TRBV19
j_call: TRBJ2-6
cdr3_length: 15
cdr3_aa: CASHNLRAGANVLTF

v_call: TRBV9
j_call: TRBJ2-3
cdr3_length: 16
cdr3_aa: CASSVREGRAADTQYF

v_call: TRBV6-1
j_call: TRBJ1-1
cdr3_length: 14
cdr3_aa: CASRGYDGSTEAFF

v_call: TRBV5-1
j_call: TRBJ2-6
cdr3_length: 17
cdr3_aa: CASSLDPSGSGANVLTF

v_call: TRBV4-1
j_call: TRBJ1-2
cdr3_length: 12
cdr3_aa: CASSQTTYGYTF

v_call: TRBV9
j_call: TRBJ2-5
cdr3_length: 17
cdr3_aa: CASSVGGAGAGQETQYF

v_call: TRBV10-3
j_call: TRBJ2-1
cdr3_length: 13
cdr3_aa: CAISGAEHNEQFF

v_call: TRBV25-1
j_call: TRBJ2-7
cdr3_length: 15
cdr3_aa: CASSPAGTGTNEQYF